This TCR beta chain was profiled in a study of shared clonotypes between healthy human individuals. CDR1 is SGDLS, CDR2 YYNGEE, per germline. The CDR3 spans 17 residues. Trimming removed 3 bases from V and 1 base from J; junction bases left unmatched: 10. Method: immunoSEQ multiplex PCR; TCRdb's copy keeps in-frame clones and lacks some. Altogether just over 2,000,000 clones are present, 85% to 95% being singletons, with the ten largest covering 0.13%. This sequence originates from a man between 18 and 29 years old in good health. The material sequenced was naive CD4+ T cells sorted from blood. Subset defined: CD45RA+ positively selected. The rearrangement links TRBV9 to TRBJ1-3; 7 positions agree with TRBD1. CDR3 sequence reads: CASSETRGRGSGNTIYF. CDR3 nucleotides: TGTGCCAGCAGCGAAACTAGGGGGCGCGGTTCTGGAAACACCATATATTTT.